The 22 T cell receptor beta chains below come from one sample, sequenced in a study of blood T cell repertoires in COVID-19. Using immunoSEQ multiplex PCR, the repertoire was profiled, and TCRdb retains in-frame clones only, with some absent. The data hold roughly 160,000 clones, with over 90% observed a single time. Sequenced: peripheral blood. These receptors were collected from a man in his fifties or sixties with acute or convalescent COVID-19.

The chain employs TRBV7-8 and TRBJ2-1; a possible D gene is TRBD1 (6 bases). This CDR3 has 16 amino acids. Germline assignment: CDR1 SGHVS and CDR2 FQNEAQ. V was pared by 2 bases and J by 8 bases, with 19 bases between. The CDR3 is CASSLPRDNPRDEQFF. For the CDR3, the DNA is TGTGCCAGCAGCTTACCCCGGGACAACCCCAGGGATGAGCAGTTCTTC.

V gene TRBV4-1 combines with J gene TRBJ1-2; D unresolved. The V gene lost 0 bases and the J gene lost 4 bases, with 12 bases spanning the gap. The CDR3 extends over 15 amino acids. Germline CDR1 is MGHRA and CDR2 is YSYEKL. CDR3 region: CASSQDSGWSYGYTF. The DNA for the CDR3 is TGCGCCAGCAGCCAAGATTCTGGCTGGTCCTATGGCTACACCTTC.

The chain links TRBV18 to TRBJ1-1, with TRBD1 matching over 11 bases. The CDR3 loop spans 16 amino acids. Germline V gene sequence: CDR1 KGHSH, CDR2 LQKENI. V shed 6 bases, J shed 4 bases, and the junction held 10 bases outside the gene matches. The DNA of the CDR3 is TGTGCCAGCTCGTCTTTCGGGACAGGGGGGTCCACTGAAGCTTTCTTT. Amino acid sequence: CASSSFGTGGSTEAFF.

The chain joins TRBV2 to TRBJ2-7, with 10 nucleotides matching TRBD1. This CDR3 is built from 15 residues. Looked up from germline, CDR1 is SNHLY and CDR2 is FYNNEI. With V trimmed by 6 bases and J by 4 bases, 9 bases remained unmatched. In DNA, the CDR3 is TGTGCCAGCAGCACACCGGGACAGGGGAAATACGAGCAGTACTTC. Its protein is CASSTPGQGKYEQYF.

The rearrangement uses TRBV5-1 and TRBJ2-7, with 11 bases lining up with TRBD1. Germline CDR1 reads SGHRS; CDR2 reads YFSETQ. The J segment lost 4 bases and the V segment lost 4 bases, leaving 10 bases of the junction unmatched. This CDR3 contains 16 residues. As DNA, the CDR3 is TGCGCCAGCAGCCCGGGGACAGGGGGAGAGGGATACGAGCAGTACTTC. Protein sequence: CASSPGTGGEGYEQYF.

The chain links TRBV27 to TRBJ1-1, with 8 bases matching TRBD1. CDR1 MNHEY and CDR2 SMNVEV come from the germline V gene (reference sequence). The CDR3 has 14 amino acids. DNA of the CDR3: TGTGCGACCCGGACAGGGCAAATGAACACTGAAGCTTTCTTT. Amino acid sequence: CATRTGQMNTEAFF.

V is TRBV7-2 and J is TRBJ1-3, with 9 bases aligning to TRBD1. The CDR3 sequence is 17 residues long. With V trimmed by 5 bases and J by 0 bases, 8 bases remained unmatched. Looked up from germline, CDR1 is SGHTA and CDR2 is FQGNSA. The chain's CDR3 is CASSPGTGPSSGNTIYF. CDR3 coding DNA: TGTGCCAGCAGCCCAGGGACAGGGCCAAGCTCTGGAAACACCATATATTTT.

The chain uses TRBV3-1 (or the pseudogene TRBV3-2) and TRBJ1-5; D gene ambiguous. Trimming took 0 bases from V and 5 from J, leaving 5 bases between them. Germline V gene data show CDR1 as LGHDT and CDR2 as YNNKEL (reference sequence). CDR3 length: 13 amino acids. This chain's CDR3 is CASSQDSDQPQHF. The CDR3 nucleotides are TGTGCCAGCAGCCAAGATTCGGATCAGCCCCAGCATTTT.

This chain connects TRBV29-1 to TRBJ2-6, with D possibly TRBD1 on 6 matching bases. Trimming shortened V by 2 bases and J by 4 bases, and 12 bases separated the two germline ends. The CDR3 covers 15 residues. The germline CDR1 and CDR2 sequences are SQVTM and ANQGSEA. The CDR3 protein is CSVEFAGVGANVLTF. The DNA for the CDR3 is TGCAGCGTTGAATTTGCAGGGGTGGGGGCCAACGTCCTGACTTTC.

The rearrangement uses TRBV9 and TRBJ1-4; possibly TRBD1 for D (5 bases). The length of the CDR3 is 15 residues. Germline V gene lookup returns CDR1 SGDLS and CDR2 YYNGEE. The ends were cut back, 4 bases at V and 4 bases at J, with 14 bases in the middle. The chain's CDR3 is CASSSNDQGNEKLFF. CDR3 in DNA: TGTGCCAGCAGCTCCAACGACCAGGGTAATGAAAAACTGTTTTTT.

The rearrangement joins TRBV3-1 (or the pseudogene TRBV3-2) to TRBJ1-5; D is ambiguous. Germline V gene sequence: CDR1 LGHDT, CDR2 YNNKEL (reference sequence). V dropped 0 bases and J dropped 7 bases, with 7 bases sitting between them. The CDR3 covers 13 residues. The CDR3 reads CASSQEERQPQHF. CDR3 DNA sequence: TGTGCCAGCAGCCAAGAGGAGAGGCAGCCCCAGCATTTT.

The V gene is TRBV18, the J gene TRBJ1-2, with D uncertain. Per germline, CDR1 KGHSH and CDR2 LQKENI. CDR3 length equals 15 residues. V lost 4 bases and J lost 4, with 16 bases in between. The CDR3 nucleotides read TGTGCCAGCTCACTCCTGACGGGATCCACCTATGGCTACACCTTC. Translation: CASSLLTGSTYGYTF.

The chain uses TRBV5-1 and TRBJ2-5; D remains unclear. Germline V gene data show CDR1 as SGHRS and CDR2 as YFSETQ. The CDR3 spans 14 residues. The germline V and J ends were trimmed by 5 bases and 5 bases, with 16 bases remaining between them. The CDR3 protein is CASRENLAAETQYF. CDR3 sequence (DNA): TGCGCCAGCAGAGAAAATTTAGCAGCGGAGACCCAGTACTTC.

CDR3 DNA sequence: TGTGCCAGTAGTATAGGTTTCAGAACCTATGGCTACACCTTC. Protein sequence: CASSIGFRTYGYTF. This rearrangement joins TRBV19 to TRBJ1-2; D not certain. The CDR3 is 14 amino acids. Trimming removed 1 base from V and 4 bases from J, with 10 bases in between. Germline V gene sequence: CDR1 LNHDA, CDR2 SQIVND (reference sequence). The full variable domain, with the rest looked up from reference TRBV19 and TRBJ1-2, is DGGITQSPKYLFRKEGQNVTLSCEQNLNHDAMYWYRQDPGQGLRLIYYSQIVNDFQKGDIAEGYSVSREKKESFPLTVTSAQKNPTAFYLCASSIGFRTYGYTFGSGTRLTVV.

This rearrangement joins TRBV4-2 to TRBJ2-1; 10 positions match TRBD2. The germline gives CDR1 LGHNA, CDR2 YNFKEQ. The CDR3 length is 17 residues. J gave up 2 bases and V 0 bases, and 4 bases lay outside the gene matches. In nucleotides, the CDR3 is TGTGCCAGCAGCCAAGACATTAGCGGGGGGCCCTACAATGAGCAGTTCTTC. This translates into CASSQDISGGPYNEQFF.

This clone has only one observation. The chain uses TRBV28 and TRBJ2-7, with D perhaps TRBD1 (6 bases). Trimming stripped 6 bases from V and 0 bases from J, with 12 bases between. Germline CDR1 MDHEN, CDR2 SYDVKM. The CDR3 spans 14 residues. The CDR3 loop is CASRPDRNSYEQYV. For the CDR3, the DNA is TGTGCCAGCAGACCGGACAGAAACTCCTACGAGCAGTACGTC.

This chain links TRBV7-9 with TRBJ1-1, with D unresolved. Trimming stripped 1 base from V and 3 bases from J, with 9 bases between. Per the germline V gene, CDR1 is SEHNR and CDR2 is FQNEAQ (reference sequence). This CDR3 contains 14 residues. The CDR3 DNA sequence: TGTGCCAGCAGCTTAGATACGGGGTACACTGAAGCTTTCTTT. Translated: CASSLDTGYTEAFF.

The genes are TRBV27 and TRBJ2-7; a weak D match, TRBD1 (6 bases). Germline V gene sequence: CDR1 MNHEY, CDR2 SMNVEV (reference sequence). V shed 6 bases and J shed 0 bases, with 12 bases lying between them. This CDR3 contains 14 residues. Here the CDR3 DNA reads TGTGCCAGCAGCCGGACAGTCAGCTCCTACGAGCAGTACGTC. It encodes CASSRTVSSYEQYV.

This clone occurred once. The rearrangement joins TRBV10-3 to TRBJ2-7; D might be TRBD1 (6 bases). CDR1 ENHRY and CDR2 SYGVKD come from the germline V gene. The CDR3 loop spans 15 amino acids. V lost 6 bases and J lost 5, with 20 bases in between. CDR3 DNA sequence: TGTGCCATCAGGCGAACAGGGATTGATCACGACGAGCAGTACTTC. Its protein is CAIRRTGIDHDEQYF.

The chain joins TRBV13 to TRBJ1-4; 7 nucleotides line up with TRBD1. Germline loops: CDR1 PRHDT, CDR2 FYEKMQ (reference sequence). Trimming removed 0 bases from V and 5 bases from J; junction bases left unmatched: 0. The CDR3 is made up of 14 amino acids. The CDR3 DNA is TGTGCCAGCAGCTTAGGGGACAGGAATGAAAAACTGTTTTTT. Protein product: CASSLGDRNEKLFF.

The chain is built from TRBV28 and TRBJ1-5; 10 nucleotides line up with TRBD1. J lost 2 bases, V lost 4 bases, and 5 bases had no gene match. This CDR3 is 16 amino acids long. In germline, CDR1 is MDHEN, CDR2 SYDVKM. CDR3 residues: CASSSGTGVGNQPQHF. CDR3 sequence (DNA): TGTGCCAGCAGTTCCGGGACAGGGGTCGGCAATCAGCCCCAGCATTTT.

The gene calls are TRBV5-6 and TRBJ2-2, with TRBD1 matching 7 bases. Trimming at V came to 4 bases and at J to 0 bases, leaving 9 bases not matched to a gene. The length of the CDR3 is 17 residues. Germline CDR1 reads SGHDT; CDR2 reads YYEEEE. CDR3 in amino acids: CASSLRTGRANTGELFF. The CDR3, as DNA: TGTGCCAGCAGCCTTCGGACAGGTCGCGCGAACACCGGGGAGCTGTTTTTT. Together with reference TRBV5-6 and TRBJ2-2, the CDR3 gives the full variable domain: DAGVTQSPTHLIKTRGQQVTLRCSPKSGHDTVSWYQQALGQGPQFIFQYYEEEERQRGNFPDRFSGHQFPNYSSELNVNALLLGDSALYLCASSLRTGRANTGELFFGEGSRLTVL.